Below, 3 T cell receptor beta chains from the same sample are listed, as sequenced in a study of T cells expressing NK-cell markers. TCRdb re-called the 5' RACE reads and shows each CDR3 protein once, DNA omitted. The repertoire shows 300,000 to 450,000 distinct CDR3 sequences; the top ten hold roughly 5.2%. The sample consisted of blood T cells: a sorted CD56 or NKG2C T cell subset, CD4+ or CD8+ T cells, or bulk PBMC T cells (not recorded which). The receptors here all came from a man between 18 and 69 years old in good health.

The chain has TRBV24-1 and TRBJ2-1; the TRBD1 assignment by TCRdb is unverifiable without DNA. Per the germline V gene, CDR1 is KGHDR and CDR2 is SFDVKD. This CDR3 is built from 16 residues. CDR3 sequence reads: CATSDPRGGDINEQFF.

CDR3 sequence reads: CASSTTSGGARGETQYF. The chain is built from TRBV2 and TRBJ2-5; no DNA is available, so the TRBD2 call from TCRdb remains unchecked. Germline V gene sequence: CDR1 SNHLY, CDR2 FYNNEI. CDR3 length equals 17 residues.

The chain recombines TRBV7-2 with TRBJ2-4; TCRdb proposes TRBD1, but this gene call is untestable without DNA. The CDR3 consists of 16 residues. Germline V gene lookup returns CDR1 SGHTA and CDR2 FQGNSA. The CDR3 region is CASSLGQRLAKNIQYF. Filled out from reference TRBV7-2 and TRBJ2-4, the complete variable domain reads GAGVSQSPSNKVTEKGKDVELRCDPISGHTALYWYRQSLGQGLEFLIYFQGNSAPDKSGLPSDRFSAERTGGSVSTLTIQRTQQEDSAVYLCASSLGQRLAKNIQYFGAGTRLSVL.